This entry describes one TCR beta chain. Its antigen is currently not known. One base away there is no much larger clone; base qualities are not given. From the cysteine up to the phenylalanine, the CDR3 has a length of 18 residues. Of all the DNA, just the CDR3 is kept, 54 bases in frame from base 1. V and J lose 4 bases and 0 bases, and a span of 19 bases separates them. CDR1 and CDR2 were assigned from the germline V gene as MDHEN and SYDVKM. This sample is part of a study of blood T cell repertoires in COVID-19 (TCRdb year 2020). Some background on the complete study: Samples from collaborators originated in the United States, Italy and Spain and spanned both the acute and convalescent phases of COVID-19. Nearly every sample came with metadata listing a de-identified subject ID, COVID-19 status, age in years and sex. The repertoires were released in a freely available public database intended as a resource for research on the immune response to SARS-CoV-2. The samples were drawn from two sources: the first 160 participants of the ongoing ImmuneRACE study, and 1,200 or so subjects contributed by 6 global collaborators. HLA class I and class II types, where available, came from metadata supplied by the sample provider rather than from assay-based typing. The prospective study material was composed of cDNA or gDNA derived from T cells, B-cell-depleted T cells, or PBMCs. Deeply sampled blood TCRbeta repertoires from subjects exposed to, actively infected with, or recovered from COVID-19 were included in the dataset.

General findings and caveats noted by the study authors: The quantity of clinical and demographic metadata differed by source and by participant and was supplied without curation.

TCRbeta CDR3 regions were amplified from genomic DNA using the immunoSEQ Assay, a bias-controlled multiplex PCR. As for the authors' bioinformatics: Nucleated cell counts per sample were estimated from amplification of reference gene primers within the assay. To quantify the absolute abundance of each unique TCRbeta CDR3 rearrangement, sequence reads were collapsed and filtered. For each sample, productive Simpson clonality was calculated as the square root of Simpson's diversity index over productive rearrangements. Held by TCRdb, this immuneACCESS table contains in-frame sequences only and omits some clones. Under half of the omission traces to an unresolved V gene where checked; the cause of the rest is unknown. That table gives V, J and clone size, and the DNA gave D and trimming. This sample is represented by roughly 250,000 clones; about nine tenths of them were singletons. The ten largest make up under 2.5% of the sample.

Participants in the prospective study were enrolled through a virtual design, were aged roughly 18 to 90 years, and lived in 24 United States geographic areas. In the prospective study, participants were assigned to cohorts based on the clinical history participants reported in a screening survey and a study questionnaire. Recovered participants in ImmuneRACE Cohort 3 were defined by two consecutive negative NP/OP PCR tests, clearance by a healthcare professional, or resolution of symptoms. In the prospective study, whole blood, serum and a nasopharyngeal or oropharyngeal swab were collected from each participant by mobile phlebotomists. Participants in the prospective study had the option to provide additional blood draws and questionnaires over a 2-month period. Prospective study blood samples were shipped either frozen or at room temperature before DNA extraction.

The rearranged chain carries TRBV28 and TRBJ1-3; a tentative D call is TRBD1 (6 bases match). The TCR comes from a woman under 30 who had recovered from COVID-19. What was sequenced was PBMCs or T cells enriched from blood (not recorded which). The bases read TGTGCCAGCAGTTCCCCCGGTTTCGACAGGAGCTCTGGAAACACCATATATTTT. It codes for CASSSPGFDRSSGNTIYF.